A single sample is the source of the 28 T cell receptor beta chains below, sequenced in a study of brain T cells in children with intractable seizures (dated by TCRdb to about 2021). The time point tag for this specimen amounts to: resected brain tissue, or blood drawn just prior to surgery. The library was built by means of the immunoSEQ multiplex PCR assay. TCRdb obtained this table from immuneACCESS and retained in-frame rearrangements with V and J assigned. These tables miss some clones; where compared with another copy, unresolved V genes account for less than half of the shortfall, and the remainder is unexplained. The sample table contains about 41,000 clones; only one count was recorded for about 93% of them. The ten largest clones take up around 5.9% of the sample. Sequencing used peripheral blood, obtained at surgery. The origin of the receptors is a girl aged 2 to 10 with tuberous sclerosis and intractable seizures.

The gene calls are TRBV5-6 and TRBJ2-5; 7 nucleotides line up with TRBD2. V was clipped by 1 base and J by 4 bases; unmatched bases: 7. Looked up from germline, CDR1 is SGHDT and CDR2 is YYEEEE. CDR3 length: 15 amino acids. The CDR3 region is CASSLLAGRGETQYF. CDR3 nucleotides: TGTGCCAGCAGCTTGTTGGCGGGGAGGGGAGAGACCCAGTACTTC. Variable domain in full (rest from reference TRBV5-6 and TRBJ2-5): DAGVTQSPTHLIKTRGQQVTLRCSPKSGHDTVSWYQQALGQGPQFIFQYYEEEERQRGNFPDRFSGHQFPNYSSELNVNALLLGDSALYLCASSLLAGRGETQYFGPGTRLLVL.

The chain has TRBV3-1 (or the pseudogene TRBV3-2) and TRBJ1-1; D is unresolved. In germline, CDR1 is LGHDT, CDR2 YNNKEL (reference sequence). V lost 0 bases and J lost 1, with 9 bases in between. There are 15 residues in the CDR3. The CDR3 DNA reads TGTGCCAGCAGCCAAGACAGGTCTCCGAACACTGAAGCTTTCTTT. Translation gives CASSQDRSPNTEAFF.

The chain is built from TRBV27 and TRBJ1-2; TRBD1 is a possible D gene (5 bases). This CDR3 comprises 15 residues. CDR1 and CDR2 from the germline V gene are MNHEY and SMNVEV (reference sequence). V lost 0 bases to trimming and J lost 3 bases, with 11 bases between them. This CDR3 reads CASSLSVPGDYGYTF. DNA for the CDR3: TGTGCCAGCAGTTTATCCGTCCCGGGGGACTATGGCTACACCTTC.

A single count supports this clone. The gene calls are TRBV15 and TRBJ1-1, with no clear D. V gave up 6 bases and J gave up 7 bases, with 9 bases separating them. CDR3 length equals 11 residues. Germline assignment: CDR1 LNHNV and CDR2 YYDKDF (reference sequence). This CDR3 is CATRGPVEAFF. As DNA, the CDR3 is TGTGCCACCAGGGGCCCAGTTGAAGCTTTCTTT.

The chain has TRBV4-1 and TRBJ1-2, with 9 positions matching TRBD1. Germline V CDR1 and CDR2: MGHRA, YSYEKL. J lost 1 base, V lost 0 bases, and 6 bases had no gene match. The CDR3 spans 17 residues. For the CDR3, the DNA is TGCGCCAGCAGCCAAGACGGAGGACAGGGGTATAACTATGGCTACACCTTC. As protein: CASSQDGGQGYNYGYTF.

The CDR3 spells CASSPLAGSNQPQHF. The CDR3 bases are TGTGCCAGCAGCCCCCTGGCGGGATCGAATCAGCCCCAGCATTTT. V gene TRBV6-5 combines with J gene TRBJ1-5; D ambiguous. The CDR3 length is 15 residues. CDR1 is MNHEY and CDR2 is SVGAGI in the germline V gene. Trimming stripped 6 bases from V and 4 bases from J, with 16 bases between.

The V call is TRBV6-5, the J call TRBJ2-5, with TRBD2 as a possible D gene (5 bases). V was shortened by 2 bases and J by 3 bases, with 13 bases between the two germline ends. CDR1 and CDR2 from the germline V gene are MNHEY and SVGAGI. The CDR3 extends over 15 amino acids. The chain's CDR3 is CASSYPSAREETQYF. CDR3 nucleotide sequence: TGTGCCAGCAGTTACCCCTCTGCGCGGGAAGAGACCCAGTACTTC.

The chain combines TRBV7-9 with TRBJ1-1; D call uncertain. The CDR3 spans 11 residues. The germline gives CDR1 SEHNR, CDR2 FQNEAQ (reference sequence). Trimming left V 4 bases short and J 6 bases short, with 6 bases between. The CDR3 DNA reads as TGTGCCAGCAGCTCACCCTCTGAAGCTTTCTTT. Translating gives CASSSPSEAFF.

The chain joins TRBV19 to TRBJ2-3; D ambiguous. The CDR3 runs 14 residues. V was pared by 5 bases and J by 3 bases, with 12 bases between. Per germline, CDR1 LNHDA and CDR2 SQIVND (reference sequence). Here the CDR3 reads CASSDLSTTDTQYF. Here the CDR3 DNA reads TGTGCCAGTAGTGATCTATCAACTACAGATACGCAGTATTTT.

The V and J genes are TRBV18 and TRBJ1-3; the D is unclear. The germline V and J ends were trimmed by 2 bases and 5 bases, with 13 bases remaining between them. Germline lookup yields CDR1 KGHSH and CDR2 LQKENI. The CDR3 runs to 15 residues. The CDR3 sequence: CASSPIRILRNTIYF. CDR3 coding DNA: TGTGCCAGCTCACCAATAAGAATATTACGAAACACCATATATTTT.

This clone was counted once. The chain is built from TRBV5-1 and TRBJ2-5; 9 positions match TRBD2. Unmatched junction bases numbered 11, after V lost 0 bases and J lost 5 bases. Looked up from germline, CDR1 is SGHRS and CDR2 is YFSETQ. This CDR3 is 17 amino acids long. Written as DNA, the CDR3 is TGCGCCAGCAGCTTGGCGCGGGGGGGCCGCTCGGGGGAGACCCAGTACTTC. It yields the protein CASSLARGGRSGETQYF.

The chain recombines TRBV19 with TRBJ1-1, with no clear D. Trimming removed 7 bases from V and 4 bases from J, with 19 bases in between. The CDR3 consists of 15 residues. Germline V gene lookup returns CDR1 LNHDA and CDR2 SQIVND (reference sequence). The CDR3 loop is CASTNIRSGSTEAFF. CDR3 nucleotide sequence: TGTGCCAGTACCAATATCCGCTCGGGGTCCACTGAAGCTTTCTTT.

The chain couples TRBV10-3 to TRBJ2-7; perhaps TRBD2 as D (7 bases). The CDR3 runs 16 residues. Trimming removed 5 bases at V and 3 bases at J, with 20 bases between. The germline gives CDR1 ENHRY, CDR2 SYGVKD. CDR3 protein: CAISNLGGGDYYEQYV. The CDR3 nucleotides are TGTGCCATCAGTAATTTAGGGGGGGGTGACTACTACGAGCAGTACGTC.

The chain links TRBV30 to TRBJ2-3, with D perhaps given as TRBD1 or TRBD2 (6 bases each). V lost 2 bases to trimming and J lost 3 bases, with 15 bases between them. The CDR3 runs 15 residues. In germline, CDR1 is GTSNPN, CDR2 SVGIG (reference sequence). The CDR3 nucleotides read TGTGCCTGGAGTAGGGGGGCAGGGCATACAGATACGCAGTATTTT. Translating gives CAWSRGAGHTDTQYF.

The count of this clone is one. The rearrangement uses TRBV6-5 and TRBJ2-5; D remains ambiguous. The germline V and J ends were trimmed by 6 bases and 2 bases, with 16 bases remaining between them. The germline V gene has CDR1 MNHEY and CDR2 SVGAGI. This CDR3 has 15 amino acids. This chain's CDR3 is CASRPAGPLQETQYF. CDR3 sequence (DNA): TGTGCCAGCAGGCCCGCCGGCCCTTTACAAGAGACCCAGTACTTC.

The chain couples TRBV19 to TRBJ1-2; TRBD1 aligns across 11 bases. V was clipped by 5 bases and J by 5 bases; unmatched bases: 13. The germline CDR1 and CDR2 sequences are LNHDA and SQIVND (reference sequence). The CDR3 covers 17 residues. The CDR3 DNA reads TGTGCCAGTAGTTGGCTGCTGGGGACAGGGGGATCGTATGGCTACACCTTC. It yields the protein CASSWLLGTGGSYGYTF. The full variable domain, its missing parts supplied by reference TRBV19 and TRBJ1-2, is DGGITQSPKYLFRKEGQNVTLSCEQNLNHDAMYWYRQDPGQGLRLIYYSQIVNDFQKGDIAEGYSVSREKKESFPLTVTSAQKNPTAFYLCASSWLLGTGGSYGYTFGSGTRLTVV.

The rearrangement joins TRBV19 to TRBJ1-1, with D uncertain. The CDR3 totals 14 residues. Germline V gives CDR1 LNHDA, CDR2 SQIVND (reference sequence). Trimming shortened V by 0 bases and J by 1 base, and 6 bases separated the two germline ends. As DNA, the CDR3 is TGTGCCAGTAGTATAGATCGGGGGAACACTGAAGCTTTCTTT. Protein sequence: CASSIDRGNTEAFF.

The chain is built from TRBV6-6 and TRBJ2-7; 7 bases align to TRBD1. The trim removed 5 bases at V and 0 bases at J, leaving 10 bases unmatched. Looked up from germline, CDR1 is MNHNY and CDR2 is SVGAGI (reference sequence). The CDR3 extends over 16 amino acids. The DNA of the CDR3 is TGTGCCAGCAGTCCTACCACGGACAGGAGCTCCTACGAGCAGTACGTC. Translated: CASSPTTDRSSYEQYV.

This chain joins TRBV15 and TRBJ1-1; 8 bases are a match to TRBD1. CDR1 LNHNV and CDR2 YYDKDF come from the germline V gene (reference sequence). This CDR3 has 14 amino acids. J was trimmed by 7 bases and V by 4 bases; bases with no gene match: 8. CDR3 loop: CATSTLLTGGEAFF. The CDR3 DNA is TGTGCCACCAGCACACTACTTACAGGGGGTGAAGCTTTCTTT.

The rearrangement links TRBV11-1 to TRBJ1-2; 8 bases line up with TRBD1. The V gene end was trimmed by 5 bases and the J gene end by 8 bases; junction bases not matched to a gene: 7. Germline V gene sequence: CDR1 SGHAT, CDR2 FQDESV (reference sequence). The CDR3 has 13 amino acids. CDR3 amino acids: CASSLGQGRGYTF. The CDR3 bases are TGTGCCAGCAGCCTAGGACAGGGAAGGGGCTACACCTTC.

This clone was detected only a few times. The chain carries TRBV29-1 and TRBJ1-5; 8 bases match TRBD1. This CDR3 region has 15 residues. V was clipped by 2 bases and J by 6 bases; unmatched bases: 9. Germline CDR1 SQVTM, CDR2 ANQGSEA. The CDR3 DNA reads as TGCAGCGTTGAAATGGCAGGGGGCGCGGGTCAGCCCCAGCATTTT. Its protein is CSVEMAGGAGQPQHF.

This rearrangement joins TRBV18 to TRBJ2-2; 7 nucleotides align to TRBD1. Losses at the gene ends were 3 bases for V and 3 bases for J; bases not matched to a gene: 4. The CDR3 has 15 amino acids. In germline, CDR1 is KGHSH, CDR2 LQKENI. CDR3: CASSPRQGYTGELFF. CDR3 nucleotides: TGTGCCAGCTCACCCCGACAGGGATACACCGGGGAGCTGTTTTTT.

The chain has TRBV6-1 and TRBJ2-2, with 12 bases lining up with TRBD1. The CDR3 length is 15 residues. The V gene end was trimmed by 3 bases and the J gene end by 6 bases; junction bases not matched to a gene: 2. Germline CDR1 is MNHNS and CDR2 is SASEGT. The CDR3 region has the DNA TGTGCCAGCAGTGATGGGACAGGGGGCTCCGGGGAGCTGTTTTTT. Its translation: CASSDGTGGSGELFF.

This clone was recorded once. The V and J genes are TRBV12-3 or TRBV12-4 and TRBJ2-3; perhaps TRBD1 as D (6 bases). Trimming took 8 bases from V and 2 from J, leaving 11 bases between them. The CDR3 has 13 amino acids. The CDR3 protein is CASDRTYTDTQYF. The CDR3 DNA reads as TGTGCCAGCGACAGGACTTACACAGATACGCAGTATTTT.

The V call is TRBV9, the J call TRBJ2-3, with TRBD2 matching over 8 bases. Trimming removed 1 base from V and 0 bases from J; junction bases left unmatched: 4. The germline gives CDR1 SGDLS, CDR2 YYNGEE. The CDR3 sequence is 16 residues long. The CDR3 DNA sequence: TGTGCCAGCAGCGTAACGGGGGGGCCTAGCACAGATACGCAGTATTTT. Amino acid sequence: CASSVTGGPSTDTQYF.

The V gene is TRBV5-8, the J gene TRBJ2-1; D unclear. CDR3 length equals 11 residues. Germline-derived CDR1 and CDR2 are SGHTS and YDEGEE. Trimming took off 0 bases at V and 12 bases at J, with 7 bases between the two ends. Written as DNA, the CDR3 is TGTGCCAGCAGCTTGGAGGTTCGGCAGTTCTTC. Translating it yields CASSLEVRQFF.

The J gene is TRBJ1-4, the V gene TRBV30; D is uncertain. The CDR3 spans 11 residues. CDR1 is GTSNPN, CDR2 SVGIG, per germline (reference sequence). V lost 0 bases and J lost 4, with 0 bases in between. In DNA form, the CDR3 reads TGTGCCTGGAGTGTTAATGAAAAACTGTTTTTT. It translates to CAWSVNEKLFF. Filled out from reference TRBV30 and TRBJ1-4, the complete variable domain reads SQTIHQWPATLVQPVGSPLSLECTVEGTSNPNLYWYRQAAGRGLQLLFYSVGIGQISSEVPQNLSASRPQDRQFILSSKKLLLSDSGFYLCAWSVNEKLFFGSGTQLSVL.

CDR3 sequence reads: CASTKDRGSSQPQHF. DNA of the CDR3: TGTGCCAGCACTAAGGACAGGGGGAGTAGTCAGCCCCAGCATTTT. This rearrangement joins TRBV6-5 to TRBJ1-5; 10 nucleotides match TRBD1. In germline, CDR1 is MNHEY, CDR2 SVGAGI. The CDR3 loop spans 15 amino acids. V shed 7 bases and J 6 bases; nucleotides not matched to a gene: 9.